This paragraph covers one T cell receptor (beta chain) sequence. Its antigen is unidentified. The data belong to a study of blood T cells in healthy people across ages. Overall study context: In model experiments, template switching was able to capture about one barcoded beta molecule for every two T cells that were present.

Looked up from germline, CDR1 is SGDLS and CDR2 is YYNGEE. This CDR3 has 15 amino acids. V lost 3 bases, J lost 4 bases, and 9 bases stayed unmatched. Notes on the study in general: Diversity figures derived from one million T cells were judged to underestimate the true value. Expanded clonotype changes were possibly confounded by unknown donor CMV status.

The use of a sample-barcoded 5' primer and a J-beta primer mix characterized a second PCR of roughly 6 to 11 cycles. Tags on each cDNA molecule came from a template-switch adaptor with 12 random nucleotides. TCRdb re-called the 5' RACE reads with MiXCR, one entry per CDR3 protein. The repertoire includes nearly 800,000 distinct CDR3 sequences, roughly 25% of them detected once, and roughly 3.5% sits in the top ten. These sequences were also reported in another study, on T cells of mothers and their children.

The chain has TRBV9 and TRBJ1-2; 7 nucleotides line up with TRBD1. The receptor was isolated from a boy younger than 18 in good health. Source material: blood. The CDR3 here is CASSAGQANLYGYTF. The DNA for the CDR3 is TGTGCCAGCAGCGCAGGACAGGCGAACCTCTATGGCTACACCTTC.